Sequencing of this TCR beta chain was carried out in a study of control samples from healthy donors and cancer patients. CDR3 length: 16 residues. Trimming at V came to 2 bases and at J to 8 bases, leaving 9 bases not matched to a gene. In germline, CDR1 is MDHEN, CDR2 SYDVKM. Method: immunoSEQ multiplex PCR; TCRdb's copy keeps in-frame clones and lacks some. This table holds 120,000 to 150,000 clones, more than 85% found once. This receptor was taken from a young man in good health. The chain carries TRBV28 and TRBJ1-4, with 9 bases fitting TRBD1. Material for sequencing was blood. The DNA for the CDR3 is TGTGCCAGCAGTTTACCACCGGGACAGGGCGGGGAAAAACTGTTTTTT. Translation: CASSLPPGQGGEKLFF.